These 8 T cell receptor beta chains came from one sample sequenced in a study of tissue T cells after allogeneic stem cell transplantation. Libraries were prepared by immunoSEQ multiplex PCR; TCRdb keeps only in-frame clonotypes and omits some of them. Of approximately 30,000 clones listed, roughly 85% were seen once; the top ten hold under 4.5%. The starting material was blood, obtained before transplantation. These receptors came from a woman aged 18-49 years who later had graft-versus-host disease after an allogeneic stem cell transplant.

This clone has only a few counts. CDR3 amino acids: CATSGNSGTYNEQFF. CDR3 in DNA: TGTGCCACCAGTGGCAACAGTGGGACCTACAATGAGCAGTTCTTC. This rearrangement joins TRBV24-1 to TRBJ2-1; D is unresolved. Germline CDR1 KGHDR, CDR2 SFDVKD. V lost 5 bases and J 2 bases, leaving 12 bases between the germline ends. This CDR3 spans 15 amino acids.

This clone was seen a few times. V and J are TRBV6-2 or TRBV6-3 and TRBJ1-1; D may be TRBD1 (6 bases). V lost 6 bases, J lost 4 bases, and 21 bases lay in between. There are 16 residues in the CDR3. Per the germline V gene, CDR1 is MNHEY and CDR2 is SVGEGT. CDR3 sequence: CASSSGTHKGSTEAFF. Written as DNA, the CDR3 is TGTGCCAGCAGCTCCGGGACACACAAGGGGAGCACTGAAGCTTTCTTT.

This clone has a single count. The chain has TRBV5-1 and TRBJ2-4, with D tentatively TRBD2 (6 bases). The CDR3 length is 14 residues. Germline assignment: CDR1 SGHRS and CDR2 YFSETQ. The V gene lost 7 bases and the J gene lost 0 bases, with 11 bases spanning the gap. The CDR3 is CASAEGLAKNIQYF. For the CDR3, the DNA is TGCGCCAGCGCGGAGGGGCTAGCCAAAAACATTCAGTACTTC.

This chain links TRBV3-1 (or the pseudogene TRBV3-2) with TRBJ2-3; D unresolved. Germline-derived CDR1 and CDR2 are LGHDT and YNNKEL (reference sequence). Trimming stripped 1 base from V and 5 bases from J, with 16 bases between. CDR3 size: 16 residues. The CDR3 here is CASSQVVVSIVDTQYF. CDR3 DNA: TGTGCCAGCAGCCAAGTCGTCGTCAGTATCGTAGATACGCAGTATTTT.

CDR3 protein: CASTSLGQNIQYF. The CDR3 DNA is TGTGCCAGCACGAGCCTGGGCCAAAACATTCAGTACTTC. The chain carries TRBV2 and TRBJ2-4, with D uncertain. V lost 7 bases to trimming and J lost 5 bases, with 12 bases between them. From germline, CDR1 is SNHLY and CDR2 FYNNEI. CDR3 length equals 13 residues.

The chain uses TRBV19 and TRBJ2-2, with D perhaps TRBD2 (6 bases). Germline loops: CDR1 LNHDA, CDR2 SQIVND (reference sequence). Trimming removed 5 bases from V and 5 bases from J, with 12 bases in between. This CDR3 spans 14 amino acids. CDR3 region: CASSLRLVTGELFF. The CDR3 nucleotides read TGTGCCAGTAGTCTGCGACTAGTAACCGGGGAGCTGTTTTTT.

This chain joins TRBV30 and TRBJ2-7; D uncertain. This CDR3 comprises 11 residues. The germline V gene has CDR1 GTSNPN and CDR2 SVGIG (reference sequence). Deletions cut 5 bases from V and 5 bases from J, with 10 bases between. The CDR3 reads CAWSGSDEQYF. The DNA for the CDR3 is TGTGCCTGGTCAGGTTCGGACGAGCAGTACTTC.

V gene TRBV28 combines with J gene TRBJ1-1; D not resolved. The germline CDR1 and CDR2 sequences are MDHEN and SYDVKM. This CDR3 has 15 residues. The V and J ends lost 6 bases and 6 bases respectively, with 20 bases between them. CDR3 in amino acids: CASSPVRGMNPEAFF. The CDR3 DNA sequence: TGTGCCAGCAGCCCGGTGCGGGGTATGAATCCTGAAGCTTTCTTT.